This is a list of T cell receptor beta chains from one sample in a study of cytomegalovirus exposure and HLA in healthy donors. Using immunoSEQ multiplex PCR, the repertoire was profiled, and TCRdb retains in-frame clones only, with some absent. The sample has roughly 110,000 clones, roughly 80% seen once. The source material was PBMCs. These TCRs come from a female donor in good health and CMV-seronegative. The CDR3 runs from the conserved cysteine through the conserved F or W. Fields, in order: D gene, V gene, J gene, CDR3 protein, CDR3 DNA. D genes are given only for firm matches.

D: TRBD1
V: TRBV7-8
J: TRBJ1-1
CDR3: CASSFGQGGTEAFF
DNA: TGTGCCAGCAGCTTTGGACAGGGAGGCACTGAAGCTTTCTTT

D: TRBD1
V: TRBV6-6
J: TRBJ2-3
CDR3: CASSYLDRGQDTQYF
DNA: TGTGCCAGCAGTTACCTGGACAGGGGGCAAGATACGCAGTATTTT

D: -
V: TRBV9
J: TRBJ2-2
CDR3: CASSRGGELFF
DNA: TGTGCCAGTTCTAGAGGCGGGGAGCTGTTTTTT

D: TRBD1
V: TRBV18
J: TRBJ1-3
CDR3: CASSPTTGTGGGNTIYF
DNA: TGTGCCAGCTCACCAACGACCGGGACAGGAGGGGGAAACACCATATATTTT

D: -
V: TRBV30
J: TRBJ1-5
CDR3: CAWSVQGDQPQHF
DNA: TGTGCCTGGAGTGTACAGGGAGATCAGCCCCAGCATTTT

D: TRBD2
V: TRBV30
J: TRBJ2-2
CDR3: CACHPLRGGNTGELFF
DNA: TGTGCCTGTCACCCACTACGGGGGGGAAACACCGGGGAGCTGTTTTTT

D: -
V: TRBV6-6
J: TRBJ2-7
CDR3: CASSFGQGPYEQYF
DNA: TGTGCCAGCAGTTTTGGGCAGGGGCCCTACGAGCAGTACTTC

D: TRBD2
V: TRBV25-1
J: TRBJ2-3
CDR3: CASQTSGGTDTQYF
DNA: TGTGCCAGCCAAACTAGCGGGGGCACAGATACGCAGTATTTT

D: TRBD2
V: TRBV19
J: TRBJ2-3
CDR3: CASSDPRGDTDTQYF
DNA: TGTGCCAGTAGTGACCCTCGGGGGGACACAGATACGCAGTATTTT

D: -
V: TRBV5-1
J: TRBJ2-7
CDR3: CASSYSGSSYEQYF
DNA: TGCGCCAGCAGCTACTCCGGGAGCTCCTACGAGCAGTACTTC